What follows are 30 T cell receptor beta chains derived from one specimen sequenced in a study of regulatory T cells in long-lasting Graves disease. Time point: newly diagnosed GD, antithyroid drugs for less than 3 months. Researchers made the TCR library from RNA that was extracted from PBMCs. Building the TCR beta libraries relied on iRepertoire HTBI primers, and CDR3 regions underwent Arm-PCR. Each CDR3 protein is one row after TCRdb ran MiXCR on the multiplex PCR reads. The sample has hundreds of thousands of distinct CDR3 sequences; approximately 15% are singletons. Another study also made use of these data, one on T cells in Graves' hyperthyroidism and ophthalmopathy.

The sample consisted of peripheral blood mononuclear cells (PBMCs), taken at new diagnosis, from a patient treated with antithyroid drugs. All receptors come from a woman in her thirties with Graves disease.

The chain is built from TRBV3-1 and TRBJ1-1, with 7 bases aligning to TRBD1. Germline V gene data show CDR1 as LGHDT and CDR2 as YNNKEL (reference sequence). With V trimmed by 4 bases and J by 7 bases, 9 bases remained unmatched. There are 14 residues in the CDR3. CDR3 amino acids: CASSPGIQGFEAFF. In DNA form, the CDR3 reads TGTGCCAGCAGCCCGGGCATACAGGGGTTTGAAGCTTTCTTT.

This clonotype was counted at least ten times. This chain uses TRBV28 with TRBJ1-2; D is uncertain. The CDR3 has 12 amino acids. With 4 bases removed from V and 4 bases from J, the gap between germline ends came to 7 bases. The germline gives CDR1 MDHEN, CDR2 SYDVKM. CDR3 DNA sequence: TGTGCCAGCAGTTCGACCAGCTATGGCTACACCTTC. The encoded protein is CASSSTSYGYTF.

This clonotype was recorded many times. This chain joins TRBV7-9 and TRBJ2-5; D is unclear. Trimming took off 2 bases at V and 3 bases at J, with 10 bases between the two ends. CDR3 length: 14 amino acids. Germline values: CDR1 SEHNR, CDR2 FQNEAQ (reference sequence). CDR3 residues: CASSLMGEKETQYF. The CDR3 nucleotides are TGTGCCAGCAGCTTAATGGGTGAGAAAGAGACCCAGTACTTC.

This clonotype showed up many times. The chain employs TRBV20-1 and TRBJ2-1; D not resolved. CDR1 is DFQATT, CDR2 SNEGSKA, per germline (reference sequence). V was clipped by 3 bases and J by 0 bases, with 6 bases between them. CDR3 length equals 13 residues. The CDR3 sequence is CSASWSSYNEQFF. CDR3 bases: TGCAGTGCTAGCTGGAGCTCCTACAATGAGCAGTTCTTC.

Concerning this clonotype: No conserved phenylalanine or tryptophan ends this CDR3, so it is likely a read error. The chain is built from TRBV3-1 and TRBJ1-5; D call uncertain. The CDR3 consists of 12 residues. V gave up 1 base and J gave up 7 bases, with 5 bases separating them. Germline loops: CDR1 LGHDT, CDR2 YNNKEL (reference sequence). The CDR3 loop is CASSQGPQPQHL. CDR3 nucleotides: TGTGCCAGCAGCCAAGGACCCCAGCCCCAGCATCTT.

V is TRBV5-1 and J is TRBJ1-1; D is possibly TRBD1 (6 bases). The CDR3 is 14 amino acids. V was shortened by 7 bases and J by 8 bases, with 21 bases between the two germline ends. Germline loops: CDR1 SGHRS, CDR2 YFSETQ. The CDR3 DNA is TGCGCCAGCCGCGTAGGGCCGGACAGCCGGGAAGCTTTCTTT. It yields the protein CASRVGPDSREAFF.

The gene calls are TRBV20-1 and TRBJ1-4, with D perhaps matching TRBD1 (6 bases). The CDR3 has 17 amino acids. Germline loops: CDR1 DFQATT, CDR2 SNEGSKA (reference sequence). The V and J ends lost 0 bases and 8 bases respectively, with 22 bases between them. The CDR3 DNA reads TGCAGTGCTAGAGATCCCCTTTTTTCCAGGGGAGACGAAAAACTGTTTTTT. Translation gives CSARDPLFSRGDEKLFF.

The chain couples TRBV20-1 to TRBJ1-2, with TRBD1 identical over 9 bases. This CDR3 has 12 amino acids. Trimming removed 4 bases from V and 6 bases from J; junction bases left unmatched: 3. Germline V CDR1 and CDR2: DFQATT, SNEGSKA (reference sequence). In DNA, the CDR3 is TGCAGTGCTAACAGGGGGCATGATGGCTACACCTTC. Protein sequence: CSANRGHDGYTF.

This clonotype has only a few counts. The V call is TRBV5-1, the J call TRBJ2-7, with 8 bases fitting TRBD2. The CDR3 contains 15 residues. The germline gives CDR1 SGHRS, CDR2 YFSETQ. Trimming took 4 bases from V and 4 from J; bases not matched to a gene: 10. This CDR3 is CASSHDDSGGYEQYF. The CDR3 nucleotides read TGCGCCAGCAGCCACGATGACTCGGGGGGGTACGAGCAGTACTTC.

To note about this clonotype: Just one base apart from a much larger clone, this may be a read error. The rearrangement links TRBV7-8 to TRBJ2-7, with TRBD2 matching over 7 bases. V lost 8 bases to trimming and J lost 2 bases; unmatched junction nucleotides: 9. The V gene's germline CDR1 is SGHVS and CDR2 FQNEAQ. CDR3 size: 14 residues. The CDR3 bases are TGTGCCAGCGGTTGGAGAGCGGGAACCTACGAGCAGTACTTC. Translated: CASGWRAGTYEQYF.

This chain links TRBV30 with TRBJ1-5, with D possibly matching TRBD1 (6 bases). V lost 2 bases, J lost 1 base, and 9 bases lay in between. The CDR3 runs to 14 residues. CDR1 is GTSNPN, CDR2 SVGIG, per germline (reference sequence). The DNA of the CDR3 is TGTGCCTGGAGTCATCAGGGGAGCAATCAGCCCCAGCATTTT. This sequence encodes CAWSHQGSNQPQHF.

This clonotype was seen many times. The rearrangement links TRBV28 to TRBJ1-3; D is uncertain. Looked up from germline, CDR1 is MDHEN and CDR2 is SYDVKM. V was clipped by 5 bases and J by 0 bases, with 8 bases between them. The CDR3 covers 14 residues. The CDR3 DNA is TGTGCCAGCAGTATATTAAGCTCTGGAAACACCATATATTTT. Amino acids: CASSILSSGNTIYF.

This clonotype was seen at least ten times. J is TRBJ1-3 and V is TRBV12-3 or TRBV12-4, with D unclear. This CDR3 comprises 12 residues. V was trimmed by 6 bases and J by 4 bases, leaving 7 bases between them. CDR3 loop: CASSSLGNTIYF. The CDR3 coding sequence is TGTGCCAGCAGCTCCCTAGGAAACACCATATATTTT.

The table lists this clonotype with many counts. The V and J genes are TRBV6-1 and TRBJ2-6; a weak D match, TRBD1 (6 bases). This CDR3 has 15 amino acids. The V end lost 6 bases, the J end lost 0 bases, and 9 bases lay between the germline ends. Germline V gene data show CDR1 as MNHNS and CDR2 as SASEGT. In nucleotides, the CDR3 is TGTGCCAGCAGCGGACAGCGCTCTGGGGCCAACGTCCTGACTTTC. It encodes CASSGQRSGANVLTF.

The table lists this clonotype with many counts. This sequence joins TRBV6-2 or TRBV6-3 and TRBJ2-3; D gene unclear. The CDR3 contains 13 residues. The ends were cut back, 2 bases at V and 0 bases at J, with 3 bases in the middle. Looked up from germline, CDR1 is MNHEY and CDR2 is SVGEGT. The CDR3 DNA is TGTGCCAGCAGTTACAGCAGCACAGATACGCAGTATTTT. Translated, it gives CASSYSSTDTQYF.

This clonotype has ten or more counts. The chain recombines TRBV28 with TRBJ2-1; 10 nucleotides match TRBD2. This CDR3 region has 15 residues. The germline CDR1 and CDR2 sequences are MDHEN and SYDVKM. The ends lost 6 bases at V and 7 bases at J; junction bases unmatched: 9. The chain's CDR3 is CASRAEGAGGNEQFF. For the CDR3, the DNA is TGTGCCAGCAGGGCCGAGGGAGCGGGGGGGAATGAGCAGTTCTTC.

V usage is TRBV7-2 and J usage is TRBJ2-7; 10 nucleotides match TRBD1. In germline, CDR1 is SGHTA, CDR2 FQGNSA. Losses at the gene ends were 8 bases for V and 2 bases for J; bases not matched to a gene: 3. This CDR3 region has 13 residues. CDR3 protein: CASGDRGAYEQYF. The CDR3 nucleotides read TGTGCCAGCGGGGACAGGGGCGCCTACGAGCAGTACTTC.

For this clonotype: A read error may explain this, as a much larger clone is one base away. The CDR3 nucleotides are TGTGCCACCAGCGGAAGGGTAACGGACACTGAAGCTTTCTTT. Its protein is CATSGRVTDTEAFF. The chain employs TRBV15 and TRBJ1-1; D is ambiguous. CDR1 is LNHNV, CDR2 YYDKDF, per germline (reference sequence). V gave up 5 bases and J gave up 3 bases, with 13 bases separating them. The CDR3 sequence is 14 residues long.

This clonotype has ten or more counts. The chain combines TRBV29-1 with TRBJ1-1; tentative D call: TRBD1 (5 bases). The germline V gene has CDR1 SQVTM and CDR2 ANQGSEA. The V and J ends lost 4 bases and 3 bases respectively, with 12 bases between them. CDR3 length: 13 amino acids. This chain's CDR3 is CSVVSAGYTEAFF. CDR3 DNA sequence: TGCAGCGTTGTTTCGGCAGGGTACACTGAAGCTTTCTTT.

This clonotype has just a few counts. The chain combines TRBV30 with TRBJ2-1; D is uncertain. The CDR3 is 16 residues long. Per the germline V gene, CDR1 is GTSNPN and CDR2 is SVGIG (reference sequence). V lost 0 bases to trimming and J lost 0 bases, with 12 bases between them. In DNA form, the CDR3 reads TGTGCCTGGAGTGTACGGTGGCGGAGCTCCTACAATGAGCAGTTCTTC. This codes for CAWSVRWRSSYNEQFF.

This clonotype was observed a single time. The genes are TRBV7-9 and TRBJ2-7; 10 bases fit TRBD2. CDR1 is SEHNR, CDR2 FQNEAQ, per germline (reference sequence). V was clipped by 0 bases and J by 2 bases; unmatched bases: 4. CDR3 size: 16 residues. CDR3 loop: CASSLAGGLATYEQYF. Here the CDR3 DNA reads TGTGCCAGCAGCTTAGCGGGGGGACTAGCGACCTACGAGCAGTACTTC.

This chain connects TRBV6-2 or TRBV6-3 to TRBJ1-6; 9 positions match TRBD1. This CDR3 is 14 amino acids long. Germline assignment: CDR1 MNHEY and CDR2 SVGEGT. The V segment lost 6 bases and the J segment 10 bases; nucleotides outside the gene matches: 7. In DNA, the CDR3 is TGTGCCAGCAGGTTCGACAGGGGGGAATCACCCCTCCACTTT. It codes for CASRFDRGESPLHF.

The V and J genes are TRBV10-3 and TRBJ2-3; 14 positions match TRBD2. V trimming: 10 bases; J trimming: 5 bases; junction bases outside the gene matches: 2. From germline, CDR1 is ENHRY and CDR2 SYGVKD. This CDR3 is 13 amino acids long. CDR3 loop: CATGLAGVDTQYF. The DNA for the CDR3 is TGTGCCACGGGACTAGCGGGAGTAGATACGCAGTATTTT.

With regard to this clonotype: A much larger clone lies one base from this, so it may be a read error. The chain combines TRBV12-3 or TRBV12-4 with TRBJ1-1, with a possible D match to TRBD1 (5 bases). V was trimmed by 5 bases and J by 4 bases, leaving 20 bases between them. The CDR3 consists of 16 residues. Written as DNA, the CDR3 is TGTGCCAGCAGTCCGGGAGAAGGGGCTGGTGGCACTGAAGCTTTCTTT. Protein sequence: CASSPGEGAGGTEAFF.

This clonotype showed up just a few times. The chain couples TRBV5-4 to TRBJ2-7; possibly TRBD1 or TRBD2 for D (5 bases each). The V and J ends lost 2 bases and 3 bases respectively, with 15 bases between them. The CDR3 extends over 15 amino acids. Germline values: CDR1 SGHNT, CDR2 YYREEE (reference sequence). CDR3 DNA sequence: TGTGCCAGCAGCTTAACCGGGACCCGCGGCTACGAGCAGTACTTC. Encoded protein: CASSLTGTRGYEQYF.

This clonotype was detected ten times or more. V is TRBV12-3 or TRBV12-4 and J is TRBJ1-5, with TRBD1 identical over 7 bases. This CDR3 is 15 amino acids long. V dropped 1 base and J dropped 7; count of bases not matched to a gene: 7. CDR3 nucleotides: TGTGCCAGCAGTTTAGGGGGAGGGGGCTGGCAGCCCCAGCATTTT. Its protein product is CASSLGGGGWQPQHF.

This clonotype was recorded many times. Relative to the germline gene, one junction end is altered; a read error may explain this. The rearrangement joins TRBV24-1 to TRBJ1-1, with 7 nucleotides matching TRBD1. Germline-derived CDR1 and CDR2 are KGHDR and SFDVKD. This CDR3 spans 15 amino acids. The CDR3 sequence is CATSDATGRNAEAFF. The CDR3 DNA reads TGTGCCACCAGTGATGCGACAGGGCGGAACGCTGAAGCTTTCTTT.

The chain links TRBV30 to TRBJ1-4; the D gene is possibly TRBD1 (5 bases). CDR3 length equals 17 residues. CDR1 is GTSNPN and CDR2 is SVGIG in the germline V gene (reference sequence). Trimming shortened V by 3 bases and J by 0 bases, and 17 bases separated the two germline ends. The CDR3 spells CAWSPARTPATNEKLFF. In nucleotides, the CDR3 is TGTGCCTGGAGCCCGGCCCGGACACCTGCAACTAATGAAAAACTGTTTTTT.

The DNA of the CDR3 is TGTGCCAGCAGAACCTCCTCGAACACCGGGGAGCTGTTTTTT. It translates to CASRTSSNTGELFF. This chain joins TRBV6-1 and TRBJ2-2, with D hard to call. This CDR3 has 14 amino acids. The germline gives CDR1 MNHNS, CDR2 SASEGT. Between the trimmed V and J ends, which lost 6 bases and 0 bases, there was a span of 8 bases.

Comment on this clonotype: This may come from a read error, since a much larger clone is one base off. V and J are TRBV6-1 and TRBJ2-2, with unresolved D. Germline CDR1 and CDR2: MNHNS and SASEGT. The CDR3 length is 11 residues. V was cut by 5 bases and J by 6 bases, with 4 bases left in between. The CDR3 region has the DNA TGTGCCAGCAGTAACGCCGGGGAGCTGTTTTTT. Its protein is CASSNAGELFF.